The entry that follows covers one T cell receptor (beta chain) sequence. The sample holds a few counts of this clonotype. The clone's antigen remains unknown. No much larger clone exists at a distance of one base, and base qualities are not known. The CDR3 runs 16 amino acids, cysteine and phenylalanine included. Only CDR3 DNA is held: 48 bases, read in frame from base 1. For this chain, trimming is 7 bases at the V end and 3 bases at the J end, and the number of junction bases without a gene match is 8. The CDR1 and CDR2 encoded by the germline V gene are SGHRS and YFSETQ. Ficoll-Paque density gradient centrifugation was used to isolate PBMCs. TCRdb shows the sequencer as Illumina NovaSeq 6000. Using 5'RACE with constant-segment primers, TCRalpha and TCRbeta cDNA libraries were constructed, with sample barcodes and unique molecular identifiers added in the process. Trizol reagent was used to extract RNA from every sample. The libraries were amplified in two PCR steps, and the second step added a second sample barcode and Illumina TruSeq adapters. Sequencing of libraries was performed on an Illumina NovaSeq with 2 x 150 bp paired-end reads. Under the source paper's analysis protocol: With migec v1.2.7, reads were demultiplexed and then collapsed into UMI-guided consensus sequences. With mixcr v2.1.11, UMI consensuses were aligned to TRA and TRB V and J templates and assembled into clonotypes. Expanded or contracted clonotypes were those called significant by both edgeR and NoisET, with noise models trained on biological replicates. For edgeR calls, the cutoffs were a false discovery rate-adjusted p below 0.01 and a log2 fold-change threshold of 1. As an exploratory analysis of dynamics, max-normalized trajectories of the 1000 most abundant clonotypes were examined with PCA combined with hierarchical clustering. Separately sequenced CD4+ and CD8+ repertoires were used to assign a CD4 or CD8 phenotype to each responding clone. TCRdb reworked the public reads: Q25 trimming with fastp, MiXCR clone assembly, productive beta chains retained. Rows are combined by CDR3 protein, so each entry shows the most common genes and DNA. TCRdb, not the authors, supplied the V and J calls. For this sample the table gives about 250,000 distinct CDR3 sequences, of which about 17% were detected only once. The top ten clones comprise around 3.8% of the sample.

This specimen belongs to a study of T-cell memory formation after mild COVID-19 (dated by TCRdb to 2020 to 2022). Notes on the research overall: TCR sequence clusters from the two donors were largely donor specific. In a couple of donors, T-cell clones that expanded and contracted after mild COVID-19 were followed by sequencing TCRalpha and TCRbeta repertoires longitudinally. Two young, previously healthy adult volunteers, one female and one male, were included in the cohort. General findings and caveats noted by the study authors: From day 15 to 85, contracting clones showed balanced CD4/CD8 phenotypes, whereas a second wave of clones that expanded from day 15 to 37 leaned towards CD4+. The second-wave clones that peaked on day 37 were not confirmed to be SARS-CoV-2 specific. The detection of some responding clones in pre-infection memory suggests that pre-existing cross-reactive memory T cells joined the SARS-CoV-2 response. Contracting CD4+ clones were located mainly in the CM and EM memory subsets, whereas CD8+ clones were found to be enriched in EMRA. Only a couple of mild cases were covered in the study, and larger cohorts including severe cases with pre-infection samples were considered necessary.

The sequence was collected from a man younger than 35 who had mild COVID-19 (a few samples of this study predate the infection). The sample titles of this study are shuffled in the database, so cell type and time point are left out; the donor was told from shared clones. The chain joins TRBV5-1 to TRBJ2-1, and TRBD1 aligns with 12 junction nucleotides. The sample was PBMCs or a T cell subset sorted from them (not recorded which). Here is the DNA: TGCGCCAGCCGGGACAGGGGGCGGCAGGGCTACAATGAGCAGTTCTTC. This codes for CASRDRGRQGYNEQFF.